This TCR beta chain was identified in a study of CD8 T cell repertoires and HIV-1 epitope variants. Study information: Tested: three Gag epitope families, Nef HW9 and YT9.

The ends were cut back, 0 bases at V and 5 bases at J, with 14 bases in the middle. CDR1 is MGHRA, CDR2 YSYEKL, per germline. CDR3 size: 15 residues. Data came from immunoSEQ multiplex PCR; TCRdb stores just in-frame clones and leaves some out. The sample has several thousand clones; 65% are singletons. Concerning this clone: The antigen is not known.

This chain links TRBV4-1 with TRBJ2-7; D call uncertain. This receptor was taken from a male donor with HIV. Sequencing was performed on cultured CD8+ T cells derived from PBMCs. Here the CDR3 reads CASSQDTAGRDEQYF. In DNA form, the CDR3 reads TGCGCCAGCAGCCAAGATACAGCAGGCCGGGACGAGCAGTACTTC.